These T cell receptor beta chains were read from a single sample in a study of siplizumab effects on memory and regulatory T cells. Clones were sequenced by immunoSEQ multiplex PCR, and TCRdb holds only the in-frame ones, with some missing. The data contain fewer than 80,000 clones, 85% to 95% of them singletons. The sample comprised CD8+ T cells sorted from blood. These receptors were taken from a human donor in good health. The CDR3 runs from the conserved cysteine through the conserved F or W. Each record gives: J gene, CDR3 length, V gene, D gene, clone size, CDR3 protein, CDR3 DNA. The D gene is left open where the match is weak. A row's size may be missing; if present it is once, few, many or a size class.

j_gene: TRBJ2-7
len: 16
v_gene: TRBV11-1
d_gene: -
abundance: -
CDR3aa: CASSFSGEHRSYEQYF
CDR3nt: TGTGCCAGCAGCTTTTCAGGGGAGCACCGCTCCTACGAGCAGTACTTC

j_gene: TRBJ1-1
len: 14
v_gene: TRBV5-4
d_gene: TRBD1
abundance: once
CDR3aa: CASSTGTGGTEAFF
CDR3nt: TGTGCCAGCAGCACCGGGACAGGGGGCACTGAAGCTTTCTTT

j_gene: TRBJ1-1
len: 14
v_gene: TRBV7-6
d_gene: -
abundance: -
CDR3aa: CASSLDLMNTEAFF
CDR3nt: TGTGCCAGCAGCTTAGACCTTATGAACACTGAAGCTTTCTTT

j_gene: TRBJ1-2
len: 15
v_gene: TRBV5-5
d_gene: -
abundance: -
CDR3aa: CASSLVLDSSYGYTF
CDR3nt: TGTGCCAGCAGCTTGGTATTGGACAGTAGTTATGGCTACACCTTC

j_gene: TRBJ2-2
len: 15
v_gene: TRBV7-2
d_gene: TRBD2
abundance: -
CDR3aa: CASSEIAGGTGELFF
CDR3nt: TGTGCCAGCAGCGAGATAGCGGGGGGAACCGGGGAGCTGTTTTTT

j_gene: TRBJ2-5
len: 15
v_gene: TRBV2
d_gene: TRBD2
abundance: -
CDR3aa: CASRSSGGAGETQYF
CDR3nt: TGTGCCAGCAGATCTAGCGGGGGGGCCGGAGAGACCCAGTACTTC

j_gene: TRBJ2-6
len: 15
v_gene: TRBV19
d_gene: -
abundance: -
CDR3aa: CASSLGGYGANVLTF
CDR3nt: TGTGCCAGTAGCCTCGGGGGCTATGGGGCCAACGTCCTGACTTTC

j_gene: TRBJ2-7
len: 16
v_gene: TRBV16
d_gene: TRBD1
abundance: -
CDR3aa: CASSQSIRQGADEQYF
CDR3nt: TGTGCCAGCAGCCAATCAATCAGACAGGGGGCGGACGAGCAGTACTTC

j_gene: TRBJ1-2
len: 13
v_gene: TRBV27
d_gene: TRBD1
abundance: -
CDR3aa: CASRTGGLYGYTF
CDR3nt: TGTGCCAGCAGGACAGGGGGACTCTATGGCTACACCTTC

j_gene: TRBJ2-4
len: 14
v_gene: TRBV10-1
d_gene: -
abundance: -
CDR3aa: CASSERGMENIQYF
CDR3nt: TGCGCCAGCAGTGAACGGGGGATGGAAAACATTCAGTACTTC

j_gene: TRBJ1-6
len: 16
v_gene: TRBV19
d_gene: TRBD1
abundance: -
CDR3aa: CASSEPDRGRGSPLHF
CDR3nt: TGTGCCAGTAGTGAGCCCGACAGGGGACGTGGTTCACCCCTCCACTTT

j_gene: TRBJ2-1
len: 14
v_gene: TRBV7-3
d_gene: -
abundance: once
CDR3aa: CASSQTGFYNEQFF
CDR3nt: TGTGCCAGCAGCCAGACAGGTTTCTACAATGAGCAGTTCTTC

j_gene: TRBJ1-1
len: 18
v_gene: TRBV12-5
d_gene: TRBD1
abundance: -
CDR3aa: CASGLVQLTGAMNTEAFF
CDR3nt: TGTGCTAGTGGTTTGGTACAGCTTACAGGGGCCATGAACACTGAAGCTTTCTTT

j_gene: TRBJ2-3
len: 15
v_gene: TRBV19
d_gene: -
abundance: once
CDR3aa: CASSMGWGGTDTQYF
CDR3nt: TGTGCCAGTAGTATGGGGTGGGGGGGCACAGATACGCAGTATTTT

j_gene: TRBJ2-3
len: 15
v_gene: TRBV7-9
d_gene: -
abundance: -
CDR3aa: CASSLVVSGWDTQYF
CDR3nt: TGTGCCAGCAGCTTAGTAGTTAGTGGTTGGGATACGCAGTATTTT

j_gene: TRBJ2-1
len: 14
v_gene: TRBV5-8
d_gene: -
abundance: once
CDR3aa: CASSFTSSYNEQFF
CDR3nt: TGTGCCAGCAGCTTCACAAGCTCCTACAATGAGCAGTTCTTC

j_gene: TRBJ2-3
len: 15
v_gene: TRBV10-3
d_gene: TRBD1
abundance: once
CDR3aa: CAISDQGAPTDTQYF
CDR3nt: TGTGCCATCAGTGACCAGGGGGCCCCCACAGATACGCAGTATTTT

j_gene: TRBJ1-2
len: 11
v_gene: TRBV12-5
d_gene: -
abundance: once
CDR3aa: CASGLNRGYTF
CDR3nt: TGTGCTAGTGGTTTGAACAGAGGCTACACCTTC

j_gene: TRBJ2-5
len: 15
v_gene: TRBV27
d_gene: TRBD2
abundance: once
CDR3aa: CASSPPGLAQETQYF
CDR3nt: TGTGCCAGCAGTCCCCCGGGACTAGCTCAAGAGACCCAGTACTTC

j_gene: TRBJ2-5
len: 14
v_gene: TRBV6-5
d_gene: -
abundance: -
CDR3aa: CASSSPLRQETQYF
CDR3nt: TGTGCCAGCAGTTCCCCGTTACGACAAGAGACCCAGTACTTC

j_gene: TRBJ1-1
len: 13
v_gene: TRBV28
d_gene: -
abundance: -
CDR3aa: CASSLGRGTEAFF
CDR3nt: TGTGCCAGCAGTTTGGGGCGTGGCACTGAAGCTTTCTTT

j_gene: TRBJ2-7
len: 17
v_gene: TRBV7-3
d_gene: -
abundance: once
CDR3aa: CASSSSLGVGIEHEQYF
CDR3nt: TGTGCCAGCAGTTCATCACTGGGTGTGGGGATAGAACACGAGCAGTACTTC

j_gene: TRBJ2-1
len: 16
v_gene: TRBV19
d_gene: TRBD2
abundance: -
CDR3aa: CASSPGGGLYNLEQFF
CDR3nt: TGTGCCAGTAGTCCTGGCGGGGGGCTATACAATCTTGAGCAGTTCTTC

j_gene: TRBJ1-2
len: 16
v_gene: TRBV19
d_gene: -
abundance: -
CDR3aa: CASTLRSQLHNYGYTF
CDR3nt: TGTGCCAGTACCTTACGGAGTCAGCTTCACAACTATGGCTACACCTTC

j_gene: TRBJ2-1
len: 15
v_gene: TRBV19
d_gene: TRBD1
abundance: -
CDR3aa: CASTPDRDGYNEQFF
CDR3nt: TGTGCCAGTACCCCCGACAGGGACGGCTACAATGAGCAGTTCTTC

j_gene: TRBJ2-3
len: 14
v_gene: TRBV7-8
d_gene: TRBD2
abundance: -
CDR3aa: CASSFSGVTDTQYF
CDR3nt: TGTGCCAGCAGCTTTAGCGGGGTGACAGATACGCAGTATTTT

j_gene: TRBJ1-2
len: 15
v_gene: TRBV10-3
d_gene: -
abundance: -
CDR3aa: CAISESVGANYGYTF
CDR3nt: TGTGCCATCAGTGAGTCAGTTGGGGCTAACTATGGCTACACCTTC

j_gene: TRBJ1-1
len: 17
v_gene: TRBV5-5
d_gene: TRBD1
abundance: -
CDR3aa: CASSSLGQGGAWTEAFF
CDR3nt: TGTGCCAGCAGCTCCCTCGGACAGGGAGGGGCGTGGACTGAAGCTTTCTTT

j_gene: TRBJ1-4
len: 15
v_gene: TRBV4-3
d_gene: -
abundance: -
CDR3aa: CASSIGAGGNEKLFF
CDR3nt: TGCGCCAGCAGCATAGGTGCGGGGGGTAATGAAAAACTGTTTTTT

j_gene: TRBJ2-6
len: 15
v_gene: TRBV28
d_gene: -
abundance: -
CDR3aa: CASSPVGSGANVLTF
CDR3nt: TGTGCCAGCAGTCCCGTAGGCTCTGGGGCCAACGTCCTGACTTTC

j_gene: TRBJ2-3
len: 14
v_gene: TRBV5-4
d_gene: TRBD2
abundance: -
CDR3aa: CASTFSGGLDTQYF
CDR3nt: TGTGCCAGCACTTTTAGCGGGGGGCTAGATACGCAGTATTTT

j_gene: TRBJ1-4
len: 15
v_gene: TRBV7-7
d_gene: -
abundance: -
CDR3aa: CASSPSRGLNEKLFF
CDR3nt: TGTGCCAGCAGCCCCTCTCGGGGCCTTAATGAAAAACTGTTTTTT

j_gene: TRBJ1-5
len: 11
v_gene: TRBV21-1
d_gene: -
abundance: -
CDR3aa: CATWRTQPQHF
CDR3nt: TGTGCCACTTGGCGGACGCAGCCCCAGCATTTT

j_gene: TRBJ1-1
len: 16
v_gene: TRBV6-1
d_gene: TRBD1
abundance: -
CDR3aa: CASSALQGWENTEAFF
CDR3nt: TGTGCCAGCAGTGCCCTACAGGGGTGGGAAAACACTGAAGCTTTCTTT

j_gene: TRBJ1-4
len: 15
v_gene: TRBV28
d_gene: TRBD1
abundance: -
CDR3aa: CASTRLWGTDEKLFF
CDR3nt: TGTGCCAGCACCAGACTTTGGGGGACAGATGAAAAACTGTTTTTT

j_gene: TRBJ2-7
len: 14
v_gene: TRBV7-6
d_gene: -
abundance: -
CDR3aa: CASSLGHSFYEQYF
CDR3nt: TGTGCCAGCAGCTTAGGCCACAGCTTCTACGAGCAGTACTTC

j_gene: TRBJ2-7
len: 17
v_gene: TRBV5-1
d_gene: TRBD2
abundance: -
CDR3aa: CASSLIASGGPRHEQYF
CDR3nt: TGCGCCAGCAGCTTGATAGCTAGCGGGGGCCCTAGGCACGAGCAGTACTTC

j_gene: TRBJ2-1
len: 13
v_gene: TRBV6-4
d_gene: -
abundance: -
CDR3aa: CASSEGAYNEQFF
CDR3nt: TGTGCCAGCAGTGAGGGGGCCTACAATGAGCAGTTCTTC

j_gene: TRBJ2-5
len: 15
v_gene: TRBV19
d_gene: TRBD2
abundance: -
CDR3aa: CASNLAGGPGETQYF
CDR3nt: TGTGCCAGTAACTTAGCGGGGGGGCCTGGGGAGACCCAGTACTTC

j_gene: TRBJ1-3
len: 14
v_gene: TRBV9
d_gene: -
abundance: -
CDR3aa: CASSDTVSGNTIYF
CDR3nt: TGTGCCAGCAGCGATACGGTCTCTGGAAACACCATATATTTT

j_gene: TRBJ1-2
len: 13
v_gene: TRBV13
d_gene: TRBD1
abundance: -
CDR3aa: CASSSGGDYGYTF
CDR3nt: TGTGCCAGCAGCTCAGGGGGGGACTATGGCTACACCTTC

j_gene: TRBJ2-1
len: 18
v_gene: TRBV5-4
d_gene: TRBD2
abundance: -
CDR3aa: CASSLAFGGGADGNEQFF
CDR3nt: TGTGCCAGCAGCTTGGCCTTTGGCGGGGGGGCTGACGGAAATGAGCAGTTCTTC

j_gene: TRBJ2-7
len: 11
v_gene: TRBV29-1
d_gene: -
abundance: -
CDR3aa: CSFGDSYEQYF
CDR3nt: TGCAGCTTTGGCGACAGTTACGAGCAGTACTTC

j_gene: TRBJ2-7
len: 21
v_gene: TRBV5-1
d_gene: -
abundance: -
CDR3aa: CASSLAPPGTVSLSASYEQYF
CDR3nt: TGCGCCAGCAGCTTGGCCCCTCCCGGGACCGTCTCCCTTTCGGCGTCCTACGAGCAGTACTTC

j_gene: TRBJ2-1
len: 15
v_gene: TRBV4-3
d_gene: -
abundance: few
CDR3aa: CASSQDQGSYNEQFF
CDR3nt: TGCGCCAGCAGCCAAGACCAGGGCTCCTACAATGAGCAGTTCTTC

j_gene: TRBJ2-1
len: 13
v_gene: TRBV27
d_gene: -
abundance: -
CDR3aa: CASSLANYNEQFF
CDR3nt: TGTGCCAGCAGTTTAGCAAACTACAATGAGCAGTTCTTC

j_gene: TRBJ2-7
len: 14
v_gene: TRBV6-1
d_gene: -
abundance: -
CDR3aa: CASSELTDNLGQYF
CDR3nt: TGTGCCAGCAGTGAATTAACGGACAACCTTGGGCAGTACTTC

j_gene: TRBJ1-2
len: 15
v_gene: TRBV7-2
d_gene: -
abundance: once
CDR3aa: CASSPRPDHPYGYTF
CDR3nt: TGTGCCAGCAGCCCCAGGCCAGACCACCCCTATGGCTACACCTTC

j_gene: TRBJ2-1
len: 16
v_gene: TRBV9
d_gene: TRBD1
abundance: -
CDR3aa: CASSVETGTGLNEQFF
CDR3nt: TGTGCCAGCAGCGTAGAGACCGGGACAGGGCTCAATGAGCAGTTCTTC

j_gene: TRBJ1-1
len: 12
v_gene: TRBV29-1
d_gene: -
abundance: few
CDR3aa: CSVEIMNTEAFF
CDR3nt: TGCAGCGTTGAAATCATGAACACTGAAGCTTTCTTT

j_gene: TRBJ2-6
len: 16
v_gene: TRBV9
d_gene: TRBD2
abundance: once
CDR3aa: CASSVAGGAGANVLTF
CDR3nt: TGTGCCAGCAGCGTAGCGGGGGGGGCCGGGGCCAACGTCCTGACTTTC

j_gene: TRBJ1-1
len: 13
v_gene: TRBV11-2
d_gene: -
abundance: -
CDR3aa: CASSLYSNTEAFF
CDR3nt: TGTGCCAGCAGCTTATATTCAAACACTGAAGCTTTCTTT

j_gene: TRBJ1-2
len: 16
v_gene: TRBV27
d_gene: -
abundance: -
CDR3aa: CASSLGDPLATYGYTF
CDR3nt: TGTGCCAGCAGTTTAGGTGACCCCCTGGCAACCTATGGCTACACCTTC